This record concerns one T cell receptor (beta chain) sequence. Its antigen is currently unknown. This sample was taken from a study of cytomegalovirus exposure and HLA in healthy donors. Study-wide results and caveats: Immune exposure data for these donors was limited to CMV serostatus. Most of the TCR beta V segments (in an earlier analysis) were productive either about 90% or about 30% of the time. It is likely that the observed cluster of highly shared sequence variants was a sequencing artifact.

Germline CDR1 SEHNR, CDR2 FQNEAQ (reference sequence). V was cut by 1 base and J by 5 bases, with 12 bases left in between. The CDR3 is made up of 14 amino acids. The PCR contained 60 Vbeta and 13 Jbeta primers. Clones were read by immunoSEQ multiplex PCR, and TCRdb kept only the in-frame ones, dropping some. The sample records 150,000 to 200,000 clones, 82% being singletons. The sample comprised PBMCs. The sequence derives from a woman aged 50 to 60 in good health and CMV-seropositive. J is TRBJ2-7 and V is TRBV7-9; no clear D gene. This CDR3 is CASSLGAAPNEQYF. In nucleotides, the CDR3 is TGTGCCAGCAGCTTAGGGGCAGCCCCCAACGAGCAGTACTTC.